A selection of T cell receptor beta chains follows, all from one sample in a study of siplizumab effects on memory and regulatory T cells. Sequenced by immunoSEQ multiplex PCR; TCRdb stores in-frame clones only, minus some. The data hold some 100,000 clones, with approximately 93% observed a single time. Material for sequencing was CD8+ T cells sorted from blood. These receptors all come from a human donor in good health. Both conserved end residues are part of each CDR3. The D gene is left open where the match is weak. A row's size may be missing; if present it is once, few, many or a size class.

j_call,v_call,clone_size,cdr3_length,d_call,cdr3_aa
TRBJ2-5,TRBV19,.,14,.,CASSIGTRGIRGYF
TRBJ1-5,TRBV27,.,15,TRBD1,CASSQGTGGKEPQHF
TRBJ2-1,TRBV4-1,once,17,TRBD1,CASSQEGAGGGYNEQFF
TRBJ1-1,TRBV6-6,.,12,.,CASSNPGAEAFF
TRBJ2-7,TRBV10-3,.,14,.,CAISESTDSYEQYF
TRBJ2-3,TRBV30,.,13,TRBD2,CASSGGASDTQYF
TRBJ2-2,TRBV7-9,once,15,TRBD1,CASSPTGKNTGELFF
TRBJ1-1,TRBV5-1,.,15,TRBD1,CASSLEGDREPPNFF
TRBJ1-1,TRBV30,.,15,TRBD1,CAWSVRQGALTEAFF
TRBJ2-1,TRBV5-1,.,15,TRBD1,CASTPGQGARDEQFF
TRBJ1-6,TRBV7-6,.,14,.,CASTLSSYNSPLHF
TRBJ1-3,TRBV21-1,.,19,.,CASSKEDAYGQSSGNTIYF
TRBJ2-3,TRBV9,once,14,.,CASSVASGTDTQYF
TRBJ2-1,TRBV11-3,medium-sized,16,TRBD2,CASSSRLAGSYNEQFF
TRBJ2-2,TRBV30,once,14,TRBD1,CARDRGQGTGELFF
TRBJ1-1,TRBV19,.,13,.,CASRPTENTEAFF
TRBJ2-3,TRBV4-2,.,16,TRBD2,CASSPGTSRSTDTQYF
TRBJ1-1,TRBV15,.,14,.,CATSTGRTNTEAFF
TRBJ2-2,TRBV5-5,.,13,.,CASSIVQDRELFF
TRBJ1-2,TRBV13,.,15,TRBD1,CASSSGRGFAYGYTF
TRBJ2-1,TRBV7-6,.,16,TRBD2,CASSPVTSGSDNEQFF
TRBJ2-7,TRBV19,.,15,.,CASSIAEQTYEGQYF
TRBJ2-3,TRBV4-1,.,13,.,CASSPPETDTQYF
TRBJ2-7,TRBV4-1,.,17,TRBD2,CASSQDLLAGDSYEQYF
TRBJ2-7,TRBV5-8,once,14,.,CASSLGTSPYEQYF
TRBJ2-7,TRBV9,.,15,TRBD2,CASSQGLAGSYEQYF
TRBJ2-1,TRBV30,.,13,.,CAWSKGRYNEQFF